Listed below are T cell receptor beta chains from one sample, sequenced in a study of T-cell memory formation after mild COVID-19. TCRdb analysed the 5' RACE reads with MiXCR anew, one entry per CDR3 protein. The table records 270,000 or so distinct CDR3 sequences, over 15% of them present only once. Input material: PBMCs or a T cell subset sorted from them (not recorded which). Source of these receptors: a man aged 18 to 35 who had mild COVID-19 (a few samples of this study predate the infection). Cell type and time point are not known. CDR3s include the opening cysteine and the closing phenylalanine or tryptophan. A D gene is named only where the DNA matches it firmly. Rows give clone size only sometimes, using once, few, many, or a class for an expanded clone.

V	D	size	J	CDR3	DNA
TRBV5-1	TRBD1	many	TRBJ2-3	CASSFGTGKDTQYF	TGCGCCAGCAGCTTCGGGACAGGGAAAGATACGCAGTATTTT
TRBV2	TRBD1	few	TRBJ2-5	CATRRDRSQETQYF	TGTGCCACCCGCCGGGACAGGTCACAAGAGACCCAGTACTTC
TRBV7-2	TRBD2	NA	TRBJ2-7	CASSKGLAGGMNEQYF	TGTGCCAGCAGCAAGGGACTAGCGGGGGGGATGAACGAGCAGTACTTC
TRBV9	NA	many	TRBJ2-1	CASSVDRNEQFF	TGTGCCAGCAGCGTAGACAGAAATGAGCAGTTCTTC
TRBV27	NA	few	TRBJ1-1	CASRGTVYMNTEAFF	TGTGCCAGCAGGGGCACAGTTTATATGAACACTGAAGCTTTCTTT
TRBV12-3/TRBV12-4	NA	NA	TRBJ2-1	CASGTGRSYNEQFF	TGTGCCAGCGGTACGGGGCGCTCCTACAATGAGCAGTTCTTC
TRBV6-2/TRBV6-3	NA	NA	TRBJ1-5	CASSYGRDQPQHF	TGTGCCAGCAGTTACGGGAGGGATCAGCCCCAGCATTTT
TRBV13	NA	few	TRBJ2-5	CASKRTGEPFQETQYF	TGTGCCAGCAAGCGGACCGGGGAACCCTTTCAAGAGACCCAGTACTTC
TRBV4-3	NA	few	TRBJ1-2	CASSQGDSNYGYTF	TGCGCCAGCAGCCAGGGAGATAGTAACTATGGCTACACCTTC
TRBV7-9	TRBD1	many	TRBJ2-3	CASSLVQGLTDTQYF	TGTGCCAGCAGCTTAGTACAGGGGTTGACAGATACGCAGTATTTT
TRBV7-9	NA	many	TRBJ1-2	CASSLANAGVQGYTF	TGTGCCAGCAGCTTAGCGAATGCAGGGGTCCAGGGCTACACCTTC
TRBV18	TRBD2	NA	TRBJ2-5	CASSKTSGAAGETQYF	TGTGCCAGCTCAAAGACTAGCGGGGCGGCGGGGGAGACCCAGTACTTC
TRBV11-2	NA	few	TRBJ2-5	CASTETTLQETQYF	TGTGCCAGCACCGAGACTACTTTACAAGAGACCCAGTACTTC
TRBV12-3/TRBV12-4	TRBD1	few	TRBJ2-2	CASSLWTGGPGELFF	TGTGCCAGCAGTTTATGGACAGGGGGCCCCGGGGAGCTGTTTTTT
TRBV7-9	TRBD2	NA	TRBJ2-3	CASSSTSDWDMQYF	TGTGCCAGCAGCTCCACTAGCGACTGGGATATGCAGTATTTT
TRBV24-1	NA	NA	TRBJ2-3	CATSDFSGPSDTQYF	TGTGCCACCAGTGATTTCTCGGGGCCATCAGATACGCAGTATTTT
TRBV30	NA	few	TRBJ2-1	CASDGGLRGEQFF	TGTGCCTCCGATGGGGGGCTGCGAGGGGAGCAGTTCTTC
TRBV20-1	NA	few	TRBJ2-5	CSAASLLETQYF	TGCAGTGCCGCTTCTCTCCTGGAGACCCAGTACTTC
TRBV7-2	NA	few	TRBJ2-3	CASSSRTADTQYF	TGTGCCAGCAGCTCCAGGACTGCAGATACGCAGTATTTT
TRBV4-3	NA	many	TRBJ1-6	CASSQVVGYSNSPLHF	TGCGCCAGCAGCCAAGTAGTAGGGTATTCTAATTCACCCCTCCACTTT
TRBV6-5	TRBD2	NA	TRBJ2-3	CASSYSITSGDSTDTQYF	TGTGCCAGCAGTTACTCGATAACTAGCGGGGACAGCACAGATACGCAGTATTTT
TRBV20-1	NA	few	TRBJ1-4	CSAGGYGNEKLFF	TGCAGTGCTGGGGGGTATGGGAATGAAAAACTGTTTTTT
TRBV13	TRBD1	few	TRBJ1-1	CASSVNPQGGRLAFF	TGTGCCAGCAGCGTAAACCCCCAAGGGGGCCGCTTAGCTTTCTTT
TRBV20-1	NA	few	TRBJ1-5	CSVQGRVSNQPQHF	TGCAGTGTCCAGGGAAGGGTGAGCAATCAGCCCCAGCATTTT
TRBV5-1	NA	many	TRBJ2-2	CASSQGPNTGELFF	TGCGCCAGCAGTCAGGGCCCCAACACCGGGGAGCTGTTTTTT
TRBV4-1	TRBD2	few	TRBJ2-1	CASGEGSGGIDEQFF	TGCGCCAGCGGTGAGGGTAGCGGGGGGATTGATGAGCAGTTCTTC
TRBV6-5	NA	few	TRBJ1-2	CASSQYPGRGYTF	TGTGCCAGCAGTCAATACCCAGGGCGAGGCTACACCTTC
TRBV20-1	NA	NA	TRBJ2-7	CSAPGSTYEQYF	TGCAGTGCTCCCGGTTCCACCTACGAGCAGTACTTC
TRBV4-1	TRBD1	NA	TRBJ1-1	CASSPRQGFMNTEAFF	TGCGCCAGCAGCCCCCGACAGGGGTTCATGAACACTGAAGCTTTCTTT
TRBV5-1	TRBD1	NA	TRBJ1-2	CASSLWTGINYGYTF	TGCGCCAGCAGCTTGTGGACAGGAATTAACTATGGCTACACCTTC
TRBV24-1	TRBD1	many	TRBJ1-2	CATGPRRNLWDRGSPYGYTF	TGTGCCACCGGCCCCCGTCGCAACCTATGGGACAGGGGATCCCCCTATGGCTACACCTTC
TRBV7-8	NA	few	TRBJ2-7	CASSLIQSEQYF	TGTGCCAGCAGCTTAATACAGTCCGAGCAGTACTTC
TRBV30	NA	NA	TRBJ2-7	CAWSFASYEQYF	TGTGCCTGGAGTTTCGCCTCCTACGAGCAGTACTTC
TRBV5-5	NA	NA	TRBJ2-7	CASSLGQRGRGNYEQYF	TGTGCCAGCAGCTTGGGTCAAAGGGGACGGGGGAACTACGAGCAGTACTTC
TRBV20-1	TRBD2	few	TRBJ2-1	CSARDAIAGYYNEQFF	TGCAGTGCTAGAGATGCCATAGCGGGATATTACAATGAGCAGTTCTTC
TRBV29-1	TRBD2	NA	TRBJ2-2	CSVVGWTSGGSNTGELFF	TGCAGCGTTGTGGGTTGGACTAGCGGGGGGTCAAACACCGGGGAGCTGTTTTTT
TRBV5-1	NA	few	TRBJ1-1	CASSFDGTDEAFF	TGCGCCAGCAGCTTTGACGGTACCGATGAAGCTTTCTTT
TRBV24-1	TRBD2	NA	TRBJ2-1	CDTSDSGTSGYNEQFF	TGTGACACCAGTGATTCCGGGACTAGCGGATACAATGAGCAGTTCTTC
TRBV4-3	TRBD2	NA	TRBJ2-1	CASSQWERDGNEQFF	TGCGCCAGCAGCCAATGGGAGCGGGACGGGAATGAGCAGTTCTTC
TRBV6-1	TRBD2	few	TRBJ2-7	CASVISGGSSYEQYF	TGTGCCAGCGTTATAAGCGGGGGGAGCTCCTACGAGCAGTACTTC
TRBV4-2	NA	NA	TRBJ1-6	CASRQIGLLGSPLHF	TGTGCCAGCAGGCAGATAGGATTACTAGGTTCACCCCTCCACTTT
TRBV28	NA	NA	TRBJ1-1	CASSWTKNTEAFF	TGTGCCAGCAGTTGGACCAAGAACACTGAAGCTTTCTTT
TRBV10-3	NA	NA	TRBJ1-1	CAISESQGFGEAFF	TGTGCCATCAGTGAGTCACAGGGCTTTGGTGAAGCTTTCTTT
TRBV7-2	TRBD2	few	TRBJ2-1	CASSLGPSGEPRGQFF	TGTGCCAGCAGCTTAGGCCCTAGCGGGGAGCCCAGGGGGCAGTTCTTC
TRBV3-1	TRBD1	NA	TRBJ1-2	CASSRGGQGFVYGYTF	TGTGCCAGCAGCCGGGGTGGACAGGGGTTTGTTTATGGCTACACCTTC
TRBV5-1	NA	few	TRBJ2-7	CASSTQGYEQYF	TGCGCCAGCAGCACTCAGGGATACGAGCAGTACTTC
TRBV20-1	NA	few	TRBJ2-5	CSARRETQYF	TGCAGTGCTAGAAGGGAGACCCAGTACTTC
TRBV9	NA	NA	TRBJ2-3	CASSVLTASADTQYF	TGTGCCAGCAGCGTCCTAACGGCTAGCGCAGATACGCAGTATTTT
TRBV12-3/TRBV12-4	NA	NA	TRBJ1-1	CASSTRESTEAFF	TGTGCCAGCAGTACAAGGGAATCCACTGAAGCTTTCTTT